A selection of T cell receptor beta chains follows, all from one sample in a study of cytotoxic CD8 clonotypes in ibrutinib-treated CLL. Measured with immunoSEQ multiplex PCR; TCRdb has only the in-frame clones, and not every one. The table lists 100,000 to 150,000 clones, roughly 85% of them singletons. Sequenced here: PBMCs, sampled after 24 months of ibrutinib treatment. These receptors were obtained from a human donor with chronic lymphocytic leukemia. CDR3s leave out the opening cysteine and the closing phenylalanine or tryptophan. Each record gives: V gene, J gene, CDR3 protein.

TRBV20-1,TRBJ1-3,SASLENTIY
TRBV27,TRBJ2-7,ASSSQGSDEQY
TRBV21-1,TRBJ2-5,ASPFGLQETQY
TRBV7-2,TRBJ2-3,ASSLARSGRAPDTQY
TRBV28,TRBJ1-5,ASSSAGAAQPQH
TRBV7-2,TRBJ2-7,ASSPAFGEQY
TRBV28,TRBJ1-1,ASSRRDRVNTEAF
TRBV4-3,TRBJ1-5,ASSQTVLSTNQPQH
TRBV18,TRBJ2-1,ASSRGQGRDVYNEQF
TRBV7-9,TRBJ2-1,ASSPGTSVLNEQF
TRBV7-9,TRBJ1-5,ASSHGGASQPQH
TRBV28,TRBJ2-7,ASSGAAGQRNEQY
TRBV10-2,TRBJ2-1,ASSEVGGGAYNEQF
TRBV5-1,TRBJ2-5,ASSLDGGTPQETQY
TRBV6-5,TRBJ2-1,ASSYGTKAREQF
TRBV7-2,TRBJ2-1,ASSVQEGRTSNEQF
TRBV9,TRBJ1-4,ASSDGGREKLF
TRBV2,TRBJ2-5,ASRPGQGAGQETQY
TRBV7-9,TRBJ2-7,ASSIPGGGAEQY
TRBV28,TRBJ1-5,ASSGADRGHQPQH
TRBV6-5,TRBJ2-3,ASRARGSAGDTQY
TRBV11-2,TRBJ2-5,ASSQSGIGQETQY
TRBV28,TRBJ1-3,ASRGGGSSGNTIY
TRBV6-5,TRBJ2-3,ASSRSRETGDTQY
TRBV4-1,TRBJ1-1,ASSQEPGTKNTEAF
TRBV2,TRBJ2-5,ASSDRDKD
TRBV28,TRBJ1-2,ASYTGGRGGGYT
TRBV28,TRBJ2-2,ASSFSNTGELF
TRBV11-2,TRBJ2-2,ASSLAVTTNTGELF
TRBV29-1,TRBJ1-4,SVPGQGREKLF
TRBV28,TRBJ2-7,ATKPGQGAPN
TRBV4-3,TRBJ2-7,ASSRESGTSYEQY
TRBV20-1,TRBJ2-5,SFSGEETQY
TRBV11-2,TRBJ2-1,ASSLGTTNEQF
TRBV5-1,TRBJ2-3,ASSISGGTNTQY
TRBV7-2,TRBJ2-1,ASSTWTSGVHNEQF
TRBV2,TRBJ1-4,ASRAQGGVNEKLF
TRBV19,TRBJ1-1,ASRWDRDTEAF
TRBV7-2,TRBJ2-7,ASSWDNPYEQY
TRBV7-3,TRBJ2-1,ASSIGLAAYNEQF
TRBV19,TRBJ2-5,ASSPTVQETQY
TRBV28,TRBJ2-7,ASSWAFFNPSSYEQY
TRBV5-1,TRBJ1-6,ASSLDGAMNSPLH
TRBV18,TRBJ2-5,ASSSNSEETQY
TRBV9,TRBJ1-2,ASSTQGGVTGYT
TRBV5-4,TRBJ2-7,ASSLGYSGTSSYEQY
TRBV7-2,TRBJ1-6,ASSLQGGSASPLH
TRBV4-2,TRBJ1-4,ASSQDRTNEKLF
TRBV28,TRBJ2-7,ASSAPYYEQY
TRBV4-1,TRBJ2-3,ASSQDGSGGSAGGDTQY
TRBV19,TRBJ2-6,ASAVGRFANSGANVLT
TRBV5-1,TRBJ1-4,ASSLDRVGEKLF
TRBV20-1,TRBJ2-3,SAPYVGTQY
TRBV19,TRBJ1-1,ASSIGGEAF
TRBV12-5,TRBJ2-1,ASGRKTTGDNEQF
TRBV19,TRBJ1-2,ASKNPGQGNGYT
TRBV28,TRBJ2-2,ATKRELNTGELF